This passage covers 24 T cell receptor beta chains from one sample sequenced in a study of shared clonotypes between healthy human individuals. Naive CD8 populations comprised CD45RO-negative cells positively selected for CCR7, excluding terminally differentiated effector memory CD45RA+ cells. This table comes from immunoSEQ multiplex PCR, and its TCRdb copy is limited to in-frame clones, with some not included. The table includes a few million clones, around 95% detected once. Material: naive CD8+ T cells from PBMCs. All receptors come from a man younger than 35 in good health. Some clones in this sample may be carry-over from other donors' samples.

V and J are TRBV7-9 and TRBJ2-1, with D possibly being TRBD2 (6 bases). This CDR3 spans 14 amino acids. V was trimmed by 3 bases and J by 4 bases, leaving 10 bases between them. Germline V gene lookup returns CDR1 SEHNR and CDR2 FQNEAQ (reference sequence). CDR3 protein: CASSLGGMYNEQFF. The CDR3 DNA follows: TGTGCCAGCAGCTTGGGGGGAATGTACAATGAGCAGTTCTTC. The complete variable domain, with remaining parts taken from reference TRBV7-9 and TRBJ2-1, reads DTGVSQNPRHKITKRGQNVTFRCDPISEHNRLYWYRQTLGQGPEFLTYFQNEAQLEKSRLLSDRFSAERPKGSFSTLEIQRTEQGDSAMYLCASSLGGMYNEQFFGPGTRLTVL.

The chain recombines TRBV5-6 with TRBJ1-3; a weak D match, TRBD1 (5 bases). Trimming pared 4 bases from V and 0 bases from J, leaving 14 bases between. Germline CDR1 is SGHDT and CDR2 is YYEEEE. This CDR3 has 16 amino acids. CDR3: CASSLWTLSSGNTIYF. In DNA, the CDR3 is TGTGCCAGCAGCCTGTGGACACTTAGCTCTGGAAACACCATATATTTT.

This rearrangement joins TRBV7-9 to TRBJ2-1; D is possibly TRBD1 or TRBD2 (5 bases each). Germline V gene sequence: CDR1 SEHNR, CDR2 FQNEAQ (reference sequence). V lost 6 bases and J lost 7, with 16 bases in between. The CDR3 spans 14 residues. The CDR3 region has the DNA TGTGCCAGCAGTTTCGGGGCTAATCCGAATGAGCAGTTCTTC. It specifies CASSFGANPNEQFF.

The rearrangement links TRBV4-3 to TRBJ2-1, with 9 positions matching TRBD2. This CDR3 region has 16 residues. Losses at the gene ends were 0 bases for V and 2 bases for J; bases not matched to a gene: 2. Per germline, CDR1 LGHNA and CDR2 YSLEER. CDR3 loop: CASSQDWTSAYNEQFF. DNA for the CDR3: TGCGCCAGCAGCCAAGATTGGACTAGCGCCTACAATGAGCAGTTCTTC.

V is TRBV4-2 and J is TRBJ2-5; TRBD2 matches 8 bases. This CDR3 is 16 amino acids long. Trimming took 2 bases from V and 1 from J; bases not matched to a gene: 6. Germline CDR1 LGHNA, CDR2 YNFKEQ. The CDR3 coding sequence is TGTGCCAGCAGCCAAAGTATAGCGGGGCTCCAAGAGACCCAGTACTTC. Its protein product is CASSQSIAGLQETQYF.

The V and J genes are TRBV15 and TRBJ1-1; TRBD1 matches at 10 bases. CDR1 is LNHNV and CDR2 is YYDKDF in the germline V gene (reference sequence). CDR3 size: 14 residues. J was trimmed by 1 base and V by 6 bases; bases with no gene match: 2. The DNA of the CDR3 is TGTGCCACCAGGGACAGGGGGACGAACACTGAAGCTTTCTTT. It specifies CATRDRGTNTEAFF.

V usage is TRBV7-6 and J usage is TRBJ1-2; tentative D call: TRBD1 (5 bases). The CDR3 runs to 15 residues. Looked up from germline, CDR1 is SGHVS and CDR2 is FNYEAQ. Trimming cost V 1 base and J 4 bases, with 13 bases left between them. The DNA for the CDR3 is TGTGCCAGCAGCTTAGGAGCCAGGGCGGGCTATGGCTACACCTTC. Translating gives CASSLGARAGYGYTF.

V is TRBV7-2 and J is TRBJ2-2; no reliable D call. This CDR3 has 12 residues. The V and J ends lost 4 bases and 4 bases respectively, with 4 bases between them. The germline gives CDR1 SGHTA, CDR2 FQGNSA. This chain's CDR3 is CASSSFTGELFF. The CDR3 nucleotides are TGTGCCAGCAGCTCTTTCACCGGGGAGCTGTTTTTT.

CDR3 nucleotide sequence: TGTGCCAGCAGATCCAGCGGGAGGGCCTACGAGCAGTACTTC. It encodes CASRSSGRAYEQYF. The rearrangement joins TRBV11-2 to TRBJ2-7, with 10 bases aligning to TRBD2. V shed 6 bases and J 2 bases; nucleotides not matched to a gene: 4. There are 14 residues in the CDR3. CDR1 is SGHAT and CDR2 is FQNNGV in the germline V gene.

This chain uses TRBV7-9 with TRBJ2-2, with TRBD2 as a possible D gene (5 bases). CDR3 size: 15 residues. The V end lost 5 bases, the J end lost 3 bases, and 13 bases lay between the germline ends. The germline V gene encodes CDR1 SEHNR and CDR2 FQNEAQ (reference sequence). DNA of the CDR3: TGTGCCAGCAGCCCGCGCTCGCGGGACACCGGGGAGCTGTTTTTT. This codes for CASSPRSRDTGELFF. Full variable domain (remainder filled in from reference TRBV7-9 and TRBJ2-2): DTGVSQNPRHKITKRGQNVTFRCDPISEHNRLYWYRQTLGQGPEFLTYFQNEAQLEKSRLLSDRFSAERPKGSFSTLEIQRTEQGDSAMYLCASSPRSRDTGELFFGEGSRLTVL.

V usage is TRBV13 and J usage is TRBJ1-3; D is ambiguous. V was clipped by 2 bases and J by 4 bases, with 15 bases between them. The germline V gene encodes CDR1 PRHDT and CDR2 FYEKMQ (reference sequence). This CDR3 spans 16 amino acids. CDR3 in amino acids: CASSLYGDLGGNTIYF. In DNA form, the CDR3 reads TGTGCCAGCAGCTTATACGGGGATTTGGGAGGAAACACCATATATTTT.

About this clone itself: Additional DNA sequences in this sample encode the identical CDR3. V gene TRBV28 combines with J gene TRBJ2-1; D is possibly TRBD2 (5 bases). V lost 3 bases and J lost 8, with 8 bases in between. The germline V gene encodes CDR1 MDHEN and CDR2 SYDVKM. The CDR3 totals 12 residues. Written as DNA, the CDR3 is TGTGCCAGCAGTTTGAGGGTTGATGAGCAGTTCTTC. Translation gives CASSLRVDEQFF.

V is TRBV7-2 and J is TRBJ1-4; D unresolved. V lost 4 bases and J lost 8, with 14 bases in between. From germline, CDR1 is SGHTA and CDR2 FQGNSA. The CDR3 consists of 14 residues. The CDR3 DNA is TGTGCCAGCAGCTCGTTGACCCACGAGGAAAAACTGTTTTTT. This translates into CASSSLTHEEKLFF.

The chain joins TRBV6-4 to TRBJ2-7, with 7 bases identical to TRBD1. Germline V gene lookup returns CDR1 MRHNA and CDR2 SNTAGT. The CDR3 is 13 residues long. V was clipped by 2 bases and J by 4 bases; unmatched bases: 2. The CDR3 DNA follows: TGTGCCAGCAGTGACAGGGGGCTATACGAGCAGTACTTC. Protein sequence: CASSDRGLYEQYF.

The rearrangement joins TRBV7-3 to TRBJ2-3; D could derive from TRBD1 or TRBD2 (5 bases each). The CDR3 sequence is 14 residues long. Per the germline V gene, CDR1 is SGHTA and CDR2 is FQGTGA. Trimming shortened V by 1 base and J by 5 bases, and 10 bases separated the two germline ends. The CDR3 sequence: CASSLIGGGDTQYF. The CDR3 bases are TGTGCCAGCAGCTTAATTGGTGGGGGAGATACGCAGTATTTT.

The V gene is TRBV9, the J gene TRBJ2-7, with 7 bases lining up with TRBD1. Germline CDR1 and CDR2: SGDLS and YYNGEE. The CDR3 contains 14 residues. The trim removed 3 bases at V and 3 bases at J, leaving 6 bases unmatched. This CDR3 reads CASSAKGQYYEQYF. As DNA, the CDR3 is TGTGCCAGCAGCGCCAAGGGACAGTACTACGAGCAGTACTTC.

The V and J genes are TRBV5-6 and TRBJ2-1, with D maybe TRBD2 (5 bases). CDR1 and CDR2 from the germline V gene are SGHDT and YYEEEE. The CDR3 consists of 14 residues. V was pared by 7 bases and J by 5 bases, with 16 bases between. CDR3 sequence (DNA): TGTGCCAGCGTAAGCGGATGGCTCGACAATGAGCAGTTCTTC. This sequence encodes CASVSGWLDNEQFF. Filled out from reference TRBV5-6 and TRBJ2-1, the complete variable domain reads DAGVTQSPTHLIKTRGQQVTLRCSPKSGHDTVSWYQQALGQGPQFIFQYYEEEERQRGNFPDRFSGHQFPNYSSELNVNALLLGDSALYLCASVSGWLDNEQFFGPGTRLTVL.

This chain connects TRBV28 to TRBJ1-3; possibly TRBD1 for D (6 bases). This CDR3 comprises 17 residues. V lost 0 bases to trimming and J lost 0 bases, with 12 bases between them. Germline CDR1 MDHEN, CDR2 SYDVKM. The CDR3 DNA follows: TGTGCCAGCAGTTTATGGGGCGGCAGGGGCTCTGGAAACACCATATATTTT. This gives the protein CASSLWGGRGSGNTIYF.

The chain combines TRBV25-1 with TRBJ2-5; 9 bases fit TRBD2. Trimming at V came to 4 bases and at J to 5 bases, leaving 5 bases not matched to a gene. The germline gives CDR1 MGHDK, CDR2 SYGVNS. This CDR3 is 14 amino acids long. CDR3 residues: CASSASGRHETQYF. For the CDR3, the DNA is TGTGCCAGCAGTGCCAGCGGGAGGCACGAGACCCAGTACTTC.

DNA for the CDR3: TGTGCCAGCAGTTTAAGACAGGGTCCCCGGACTACGAACTACGAGCAGTACTTC. Protein product: CASSLRQGPRTTNYEQYF. This rearrangement joins TRBV27 to TRBJ2-7, with D possibly being TRBD1 (7 bases). Trimming stripped 2 bases from V and 3 bases from J, with 23 bases between. Per the germline V gene, CDR1 is MNHEY and CDR2 is SMNVEV (reference sequence). The CDR3 covers 18 residues.

This clone was seen a single time. This chain links TRBV7-9 with TRBJ2-2; the D is unclear. The CDR3 runs 12 residues. CDR1 is SEHNR, CDR2 FQNEAQ, per germline (reference sequence). The V gene lost 7 bases and the J gene lost 8 bases, with 11 bases spanning the gap. The CDR3, as DNA: TGTGCCAGCATCCCTGGAGTAGGGGAGCTGTTTTTT. Its translation is CASIPGVGELFF.

This clone was seen only once. J is TRBJ1-2 and V is TRBV2; D gene uncertain. The CDR3 totals 14 residues. The germline V gene encodes CDR1 SNHLY and CDR2 FYNNEI. Trimming took 8 bases from V and 1 from J, leaving 14 bases between them. The CDR3, as DNA: TGTGCCAGCCTGGCGGGTGTAATTAACTATGGCTACACCTTC. Protein sequence: CASLAGVINYGYTF.

The chain uses TRBV6-5 and TRBJ2-7; D uncertain. The CDR3 sequence is 16 residues long. Trimming took off 4 bases at V and 0 bases at J, with 16 bases between the two ends. Germline CDR1 MNHEY, CDR2 SVGAGI. CDR3 loop: CASSFSKGRRSYEQYF. Here the CDR3 DNA reads TGTGCCAGCAGTTTTTCCAAGGGCAGACGCTCCTACGAGCAGTACTTC.

This chain uses TRBV28 with TRBJ1-2; D unclear. Per the germline V gene, CDR1 is MDHEN and CDR2 is SYDVKM. V gave up 6 bases and J gave up 8 bases, with 19 bases separating them. The CDR3 extends over 14 amino acids. The chain's CDR3 is CASSISDFRQGYTF. The CDR3, as DNA: TGTGCCAGCAGCATATCTGACTTCAGACAAGGCTACACCTTC.